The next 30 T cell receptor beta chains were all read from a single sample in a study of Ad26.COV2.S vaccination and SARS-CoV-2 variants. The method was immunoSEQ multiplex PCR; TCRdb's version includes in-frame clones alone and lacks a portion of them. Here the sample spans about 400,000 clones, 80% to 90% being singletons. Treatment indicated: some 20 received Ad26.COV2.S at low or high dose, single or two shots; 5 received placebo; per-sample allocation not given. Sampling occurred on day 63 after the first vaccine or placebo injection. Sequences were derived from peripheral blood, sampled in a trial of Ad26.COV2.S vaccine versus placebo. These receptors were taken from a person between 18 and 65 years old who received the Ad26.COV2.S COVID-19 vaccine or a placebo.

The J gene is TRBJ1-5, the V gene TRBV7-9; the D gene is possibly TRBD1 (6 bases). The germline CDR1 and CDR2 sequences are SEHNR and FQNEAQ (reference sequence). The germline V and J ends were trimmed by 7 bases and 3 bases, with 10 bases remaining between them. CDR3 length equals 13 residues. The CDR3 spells CASTRDNNQPQHF. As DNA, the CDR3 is TGTGCCAGCACCCGGGACAACAATCAGCCCCAGCATTTT.

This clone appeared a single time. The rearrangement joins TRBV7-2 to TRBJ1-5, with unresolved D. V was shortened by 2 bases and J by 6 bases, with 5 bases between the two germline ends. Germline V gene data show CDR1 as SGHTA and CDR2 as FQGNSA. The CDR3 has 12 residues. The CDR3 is CASSLFSQPQHF. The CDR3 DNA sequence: TGTGCCAGCAGCTTATTTTCTCAGCCCCAGCATTTT.

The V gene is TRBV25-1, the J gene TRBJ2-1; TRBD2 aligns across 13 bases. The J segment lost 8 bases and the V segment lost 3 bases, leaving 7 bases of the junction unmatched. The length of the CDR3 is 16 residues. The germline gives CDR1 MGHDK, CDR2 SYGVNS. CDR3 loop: CASSEGGLAGTYEQFF. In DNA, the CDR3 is TGTGCCAGCAGTGAGGGGGGACTAGCGGGAACATATGAGCAGTTCTTC.

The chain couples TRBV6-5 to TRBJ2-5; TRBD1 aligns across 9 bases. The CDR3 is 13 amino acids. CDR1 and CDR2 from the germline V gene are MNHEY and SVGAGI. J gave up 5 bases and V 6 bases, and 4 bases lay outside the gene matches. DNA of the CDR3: TGTGCCAGCAGGAGGACAGGGGAGGAGACCCAGTACTTC. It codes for CASRRTGEETQYF.

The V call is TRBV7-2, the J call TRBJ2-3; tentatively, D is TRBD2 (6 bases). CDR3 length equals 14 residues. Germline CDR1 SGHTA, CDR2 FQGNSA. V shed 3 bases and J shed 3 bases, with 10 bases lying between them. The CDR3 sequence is CASSFPGSTDTQYF. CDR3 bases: TGTGCCAGCAGCTTCCCCGGGAGTACAGATACGCAGTATTTT. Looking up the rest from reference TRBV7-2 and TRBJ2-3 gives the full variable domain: GAGVSQSPSNKVTEKGKDVELRCDPISGHTALYWYRQSLGQGLEFLIYFQGNSAPDKSGLPSDRFSAERTGGSVSTLTIQRTQQEDSAVYLCASSFPGSTDTQYFGPGTRLTVL.

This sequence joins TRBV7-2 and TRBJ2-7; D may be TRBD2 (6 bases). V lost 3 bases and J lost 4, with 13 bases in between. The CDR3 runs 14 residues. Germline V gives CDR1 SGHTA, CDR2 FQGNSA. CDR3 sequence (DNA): TGTGCCAGCAGCTTCGGGGGTACGAAGTACGAGCAGTACTTC. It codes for CASSFGGTKYEQYF.

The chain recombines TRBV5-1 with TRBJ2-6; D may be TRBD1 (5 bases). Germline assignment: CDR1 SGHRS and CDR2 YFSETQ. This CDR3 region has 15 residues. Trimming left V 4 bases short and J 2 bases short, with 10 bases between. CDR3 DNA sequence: TGCGCCAGCAGCGTAGGGGTAACTGGGGCCAACGTCCTGACTTTC. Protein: CASSVGVTGANVLTF.

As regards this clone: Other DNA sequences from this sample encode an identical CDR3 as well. DNA for the CDR3: TGTGCCAGCAGCTTGGTTCCCGGGAATCAGCCCCAGCATTTT. This encodes CASSLVPGNQPQHF. The V call is TRBV5-5, the J call TRBJ1-5; D gene ambiguous. V lost 0 bases, J lost 4 bases, and 8 bases lay in between. The germline gives CDR1 SGHKS, CDR2 YYEKEE (reference sequence). The CDR3 has 14 amino acids.

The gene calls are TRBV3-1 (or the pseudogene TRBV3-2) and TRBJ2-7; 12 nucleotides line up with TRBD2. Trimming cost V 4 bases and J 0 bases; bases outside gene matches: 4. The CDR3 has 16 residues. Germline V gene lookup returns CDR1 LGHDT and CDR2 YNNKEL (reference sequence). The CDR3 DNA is TGTGCCAGCAGCCCTTGGACTAGCGGGGACTCCTACGAGCAGTACTTC. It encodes CASSPWTSGDSYEQYF.

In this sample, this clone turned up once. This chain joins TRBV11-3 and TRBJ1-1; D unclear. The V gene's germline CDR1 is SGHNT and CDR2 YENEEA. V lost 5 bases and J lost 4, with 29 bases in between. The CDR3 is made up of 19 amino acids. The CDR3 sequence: CASSLEGYSDASLSTEAFF. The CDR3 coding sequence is TGTGCCAGCAGCCTCGAAGGGTATTCGGACGCTTCCTTGAGCACTGAAGCTTTCTTT.

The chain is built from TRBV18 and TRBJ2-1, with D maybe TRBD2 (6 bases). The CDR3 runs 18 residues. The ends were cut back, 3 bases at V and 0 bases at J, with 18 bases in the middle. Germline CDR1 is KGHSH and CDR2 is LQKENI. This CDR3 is CASSPLGLTQTSYNEQFF. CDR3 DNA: TGTGCCAGCTCACCCCTAGGACTAACCCAGACCTCCTACAATGAGCAGTTCTTC.

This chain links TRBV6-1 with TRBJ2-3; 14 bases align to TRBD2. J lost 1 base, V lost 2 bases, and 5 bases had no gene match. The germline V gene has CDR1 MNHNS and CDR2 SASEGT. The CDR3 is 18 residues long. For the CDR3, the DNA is TGTGCCAGCAGTGAATGGGGACTAGCGGGAGTAGGCACAGATACGCAGTATTTT. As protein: CASSEWGLAGVGTDTQYF.

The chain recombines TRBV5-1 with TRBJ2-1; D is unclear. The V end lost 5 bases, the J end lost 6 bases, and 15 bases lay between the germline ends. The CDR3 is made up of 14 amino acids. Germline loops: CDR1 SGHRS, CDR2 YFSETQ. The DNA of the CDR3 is TGCGCCAGCAGAAGTTTGGGTACAGTCAATGAGCAGTTCTTC. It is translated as CASRSLGTVNEQFF. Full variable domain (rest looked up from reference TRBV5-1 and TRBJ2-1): KAGVTQTPRYLIKTRGQQVTLSCSPISGHRSVSWYQQTPGQGLQFLFEYFSETQRNKGNFPGRFSGRQFSNSRSEMNVSTLELGDSALYLCASRSLGTVNEQFFGPGTRLTVL.

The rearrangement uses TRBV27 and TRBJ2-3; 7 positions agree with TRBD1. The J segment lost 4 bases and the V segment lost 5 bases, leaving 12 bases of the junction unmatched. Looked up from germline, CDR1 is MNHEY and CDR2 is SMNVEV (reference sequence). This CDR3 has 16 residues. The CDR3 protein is CASSVLRTGGADTQYF. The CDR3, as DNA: TGTGCCAGCAGTGTATTAAGGACAGGAGGTGCAGATACGCAGTATTTT.

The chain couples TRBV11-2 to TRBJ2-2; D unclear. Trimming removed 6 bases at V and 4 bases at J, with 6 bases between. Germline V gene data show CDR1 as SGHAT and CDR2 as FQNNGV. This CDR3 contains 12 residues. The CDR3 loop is CASSRATGELFF. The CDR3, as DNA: TGTGCCAGCAGTCGGGCCACCGGGGAGCTGTTTTTT. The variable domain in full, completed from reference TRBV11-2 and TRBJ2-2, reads EAGVAQSPRYKIIEKRQSVAFWCNPISGHATLYWYQQILGQGPKLLIQFQNNGVVDDSQLPKDRFSAERLKGVDSTLKIQPAKLEDSAVYLCASSRATGELFFGEGSRLTVL.

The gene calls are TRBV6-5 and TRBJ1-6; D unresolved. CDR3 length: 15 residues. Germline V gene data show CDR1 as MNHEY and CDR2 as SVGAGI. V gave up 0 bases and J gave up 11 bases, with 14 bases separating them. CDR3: CASSYSTGFSAPLHF. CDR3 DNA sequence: TGTGCCAGCAGTTACTCGACGGGCTTCTCGGCACCCCTCCACTTT.

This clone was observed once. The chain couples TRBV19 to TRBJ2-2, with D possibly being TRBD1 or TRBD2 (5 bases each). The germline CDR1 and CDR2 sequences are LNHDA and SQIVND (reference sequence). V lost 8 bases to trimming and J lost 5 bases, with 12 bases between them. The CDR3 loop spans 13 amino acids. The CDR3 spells CASDSGGTGELFF. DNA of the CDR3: TGTGCCAGTGACAGTGGAGGAACCGGGGAGCTGTTTTTT.

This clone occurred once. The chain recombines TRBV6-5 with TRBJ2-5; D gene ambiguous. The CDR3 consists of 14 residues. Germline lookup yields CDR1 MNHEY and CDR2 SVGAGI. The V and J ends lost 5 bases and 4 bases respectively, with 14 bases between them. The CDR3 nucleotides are TGTGCCAGCAGTCAGACACCGTGGGGAGAGACCCAGTACTTC. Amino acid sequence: CASSQTPWGETQYF.

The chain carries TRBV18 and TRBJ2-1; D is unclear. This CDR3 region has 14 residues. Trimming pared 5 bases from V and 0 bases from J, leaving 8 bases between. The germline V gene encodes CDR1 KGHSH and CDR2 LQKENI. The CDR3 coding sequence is TGTGCCAGCTCATTGTACAGCTCCTACAATGAGCAGTTCTTC. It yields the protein CASSLYSSYNEQFF.

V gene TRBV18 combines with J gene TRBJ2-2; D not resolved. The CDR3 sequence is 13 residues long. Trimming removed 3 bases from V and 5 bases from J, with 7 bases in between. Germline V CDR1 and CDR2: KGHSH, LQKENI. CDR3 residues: CASSPSSTGELFF. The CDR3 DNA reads TGTGCCAGCTCACCCTCCTCTACCGGGGAGCTGTTTTTT.

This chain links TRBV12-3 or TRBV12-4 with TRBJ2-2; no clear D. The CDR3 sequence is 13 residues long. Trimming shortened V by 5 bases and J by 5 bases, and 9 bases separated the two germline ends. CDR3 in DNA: TGTGCCAGCAGTAATGGGGTAACCGGGGAGCTGTTTTTT. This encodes CASSNGVTGELFF.

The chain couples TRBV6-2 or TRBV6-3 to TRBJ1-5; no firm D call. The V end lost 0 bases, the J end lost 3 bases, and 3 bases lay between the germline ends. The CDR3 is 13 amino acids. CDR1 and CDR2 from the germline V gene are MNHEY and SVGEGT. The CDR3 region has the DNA TGTGCCAGCAGTTACTCGGACAATCAGCCCCAGCATTTT. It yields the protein CASSYSDNQPQHF.

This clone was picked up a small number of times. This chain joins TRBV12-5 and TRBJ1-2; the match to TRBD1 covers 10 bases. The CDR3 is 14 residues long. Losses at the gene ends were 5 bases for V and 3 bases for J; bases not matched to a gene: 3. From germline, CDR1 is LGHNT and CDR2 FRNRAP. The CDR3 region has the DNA TGTGCTAGTGGTGAGGGGACAGGGGACTATGGCTACACCTTC. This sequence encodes CASGEGTGDYGYTF.

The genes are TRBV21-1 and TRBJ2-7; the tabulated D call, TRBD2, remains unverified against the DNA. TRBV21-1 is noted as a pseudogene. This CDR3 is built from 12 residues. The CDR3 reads CARGGVWYEQYF. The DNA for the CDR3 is TGTGCCAGAGGGGGGGTATGGTACGAGCAGTACTTC.

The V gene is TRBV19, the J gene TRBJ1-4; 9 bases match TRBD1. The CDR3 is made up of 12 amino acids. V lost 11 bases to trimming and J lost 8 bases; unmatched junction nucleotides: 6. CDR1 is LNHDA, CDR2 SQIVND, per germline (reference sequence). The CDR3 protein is CAARTGVEKLFF. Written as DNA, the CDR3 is TGTGCCGCGAGGACAGGGGTCGAAAAACTGTTTTTT.

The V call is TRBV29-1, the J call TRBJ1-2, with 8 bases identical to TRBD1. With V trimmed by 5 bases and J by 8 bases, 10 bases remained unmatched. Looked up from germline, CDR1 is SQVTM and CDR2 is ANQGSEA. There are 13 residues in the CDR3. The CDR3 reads CSVPNPGGVGYTF. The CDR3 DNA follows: TGCAGCGTTCCTAACCCAGGGGGCGTCGGCTACACCTTC.

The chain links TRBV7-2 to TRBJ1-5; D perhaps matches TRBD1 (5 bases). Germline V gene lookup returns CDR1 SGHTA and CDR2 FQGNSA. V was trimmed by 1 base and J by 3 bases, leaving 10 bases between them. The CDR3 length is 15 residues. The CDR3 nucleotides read TGTGCCAGCAGCTTAGGGGCAGGGTACAATCAGCCCCAGCATTTT. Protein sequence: CASSLGAGYNQPQHF.

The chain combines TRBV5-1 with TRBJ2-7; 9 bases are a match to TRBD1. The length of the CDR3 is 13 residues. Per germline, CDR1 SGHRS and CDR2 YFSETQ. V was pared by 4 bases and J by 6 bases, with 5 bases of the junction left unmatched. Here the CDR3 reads CASSTGQGSEQYF. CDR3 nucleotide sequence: TGCGCCAGCAGCACCGGACAGGGGAGCGAGCAGTACTTC.

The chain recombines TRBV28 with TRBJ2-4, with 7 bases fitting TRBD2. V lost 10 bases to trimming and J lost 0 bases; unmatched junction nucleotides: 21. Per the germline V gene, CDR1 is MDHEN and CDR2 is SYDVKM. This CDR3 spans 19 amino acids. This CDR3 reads CATPAGLPFRLLAKNIQYF. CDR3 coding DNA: TGTGCCACCCCAGCGGGACTCCCGTTCCGATTACTAGCCAAAAACATTCAGTACTTC.

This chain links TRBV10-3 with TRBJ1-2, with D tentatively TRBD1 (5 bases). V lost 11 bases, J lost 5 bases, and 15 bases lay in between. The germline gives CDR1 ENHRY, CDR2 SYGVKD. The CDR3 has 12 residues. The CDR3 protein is CALSQSGYGYTF. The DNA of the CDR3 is TGTGCCCTATCACAGTCAGGGTATGGCTACACCTTC.